The source of this T cell receptor beta chain is a study of cytomegalovirus exposure and HLA in healthy donors (dated by TCRdb to 2016 to 2017). About the investigation overall: According to an earlier analysis of 587 of the donors, 150 million to 200 million T cells yielded 100 million or so unique TCR beta sequences and 276 Gb of sequence data. An early release that covered roughly 600 HLA-typed donors contained approximately 290 gigabases of sequencing data and about 84 million unique TCR sequences. Of the 398 genotyped donors, 65% to 90% fell in the genetic ancestry cluster associated with self-reported Caucasian donors. The study was designed to test whether signatures of past pathogen exposure could be identified by cataloging public T cell receptors. The study used immunosequencing to profile the T cell repertoires of 666 subjects and linked those repertoires to cytomegalovirus serostatus. Along with the approximately 700-subject first cohort, a separate validation cohort of over a hundred different subjects was used. To predict cytomegalovirus infection status, the study combined high-throughput TCR immunosequencing, statistical association of individual TCRs with disease status, and machine learning. In a later analysis, previously published TCR beta repertoires from about 670 donors were re-analyzed and high-resolution HLA genotyping was added so that TCR occurrence patterns could be studied. In the later analysis, no new phenotypic data were used to find candidate immune exposures; instead, reliance was placed on TCR beta sequences and their occurrence across donors. An earlier analysis of approximately 500 of the donors applied high-throughput TCR beta sequencing to assess whether each TCR beta V gene segment acted as functional or pseudogenic. Donor age, sex, ethnicity and CMV serostatus were compiled alongside the repertoire data. A later genetic analysis took genome-wide SNP genotypes for about 55% of the 666 donors and used that subset as a discovery cohort. All discovery cohort repertoires had been generated using a single sequencing platform. Both class I and class II loci were covered by HLA typing, at four-digit resolution. The number of typed donors differed by locus: about 620-640 for A, B, C, DRB1 and DQB1; 500 to 550 for DQA1; over 600 for DPA1; and around 490 for DPB1. Roughly 5 DR-DQ haplotypes were handled as single units for association and clustering, since linkage in the cohort was strong. On average, approximately 250,000 unique TCR beta nucleotide sequences were sequenced per donor among 398 genotyped donors of the cohort, with roughly 18% of those sequences being non-productive. Study-wide conclusions, independent of this receptor: Presence/absence analyses assumed roughly uniform sequencing depth across donors, an assumption that may not hold. This cohort had only TCR beta chains sequenced, and the lack of alpha or paired-chain data limited which features could be detected. Because HLA typing was unavailable for some donors at each locus, only the typed subset was used in association tests. A later analysis found that HLA-associated TCR beta chains were more clonally expanded and had lower generation probabilities than equally common non-associated chains. V-gene and J-gene trimming of TCR beta chains was associated with a missense DCLRE1C variant in a later genetic analysis, and the association was replicated in an independent cohort. A few of the identified cytomegalovirus-associated TCR beta chains were confirmed in vitro to be specific for cytomegalovirus antigens. Broadly in line with IMGT annotations, most TCR beta V segments showed up in productive rearrangements about 87% or about 30% of the time in an earlier analysis of several hundred of the donors. The authors suggested that the approach could potentially be extended to other disease states and immunological phenotypes. In a later analysis, TCR association rates were found to vary across HLA loci, with the most associated TCRs seen for DRB1 alleles and the fewest for HLA-C alleles. In the study, some 160 TCR beta chains were listed as associated with cytomegalovirus. A further reported finding was that TCR beta sequences accurately predicted the HLA-A and HLA-B alleles for most subjects in the first cohort. In a later analysis, some 18,000 TCR beta sequences were associated with specific HLA alleles at a false discovery rate of 0.05. A later genetic analysis reported fewer N-insertions in productive TCRs among donors in an Asian-associated ancestry cluster than the approximately 670-donor mean. When HLA alleles, especially DR and DQ, strongly co-occurred, TCR associations were difficult to assign to individual alleles. Correlated functional status among segregating V segments might be attributable to linkage disequilibrium, but an unknown experimental factor could not be ruled out. In a later analysis, several top co-occurrence clusters were reported to appear linked to parvovirus B19, influenza, CMV and Epstein-Barr virus. While some public TCRs were present in many individuals, most TCR sequences turned up only very rarely across donors. Immune exposure information for the cohort was limited to CMV serostatus. Because counts were too low, around 17 rarely observed V segments, including chromosome 9 orphons, were left out of the earlier analysis of roughly 600 of the donors. Some IMGT-functional V segments, including TRBV6-2 and TRBV6-3, could not be told apart with the 87-base-pair reads, so those segments were excluded. A later analysis found that most CMV-associated TCR beta chains appeared HLA-restricted, with HLA associations seemingly driven largely by CMV exposure. The sequencing pipeline was judged likely to have produced a cluster of highly shared sequence variants as a technical artifact. The classifier was reported to diagnose cytomegalovirus status with high specificity and sensitivity in both the original cohort and the validation cohort.

Libraries were constructed by the immunoSEQ multiplex PCR assay. A mixture of 60 forward primers for TCR Vbeta segments and 13 reverse primers for TCR Jbeta segments was used in the multiplex PCR. A multiplex PCR assay on genomic DNA amplified the CDR3 region of rearranged TCR beta genes. The Illumina HiSeq System was used to sequence the amplified TCR beta libraries as 87-base-pair reads. Under the source paper's analysis protocol: Across the roughly 700 repertoires, a later analysis counted tens of millions of unique TCR beta chains, approximately 10 million of which were shared by at least two donors. To remove PCR and sequencing errors, raw reads were error-corrected and collapsed into unique sequences using a nearest-neighbor algorithm that merged closely related sequences. CDR3 sequences were aligned to IMGT reference sequences to assign V, D and J gene segments. For a sequence to be retained, a match of at least six nucleotides was required to both a V gene segment and a J gene segment. A rearrangement counted as productive if the CDR3 had no stop codons and remained in frame with V and J, and every other rearrangement counted as non-productive. Following IMGT convention, CDR3 was defined as the stretch from the second conserved V-encoded cysteine up to the conserved J-encoded phenylalanine. The earlier analysis of about 500 of the donors excluded sequences that lacked an unambiguous match to a single V gene segment. An earlier analysis of 587 of the donors called V segments functional above 56.7% productive rearrangements and segregating when the between-donor standard deviation exceeded 5%. To diagnose cytomegalovirus status from the catalog of TCR beta chain sequences, a statistical classification framework was built. In a later analysis, V and J genes were assigned by comparing TCR nucleotide sequences against IMGT/GENE-DB human TR gene sequences. Using the TCRdist pipeline, a later analysis assigned CDR3 sequences along with most-parsimonious VDJ recombination scenarios. In a later analysis, every TCR beta chain was defined by the combination of its CDR3 amino acid sequence and its V-gene family, and reads without a unique V-gene family were dropped. A later analysis removed over 500 highly shared, low-generation-probability nucleotide sequences to deal with suspected cross-contamination and a sequencing artifact. In a later analysis, a clonal expansion index for each public chain was calculated from normalized within-repertoire ranks of inferred template counts. In a later analysis, generation probabilities were computed with a VDJ recombination model fitted to out-of-frame rearrangements, and the resulting probabilities were checked against IGoR. Hypergeometric tests were used in a later analysis to score TCR-TCR, TCR-HLA and TCR-CMV co-occurrence, with a repertoire-size bias correction applied to the TCR pairs. In a later analysis, false discovery rates were estimated by permuting HLA or CMV assignments 20 times. In a later analysis, co-occurring TCRs were grouped using DBSCAN, with TCRdist sequence similarity added in when clustering inside HLA-allele-positive subsets. Co-occurrence clustering excluded repertoires with fewer than 30,000 or more than 120,000 public chains, plus five with anomalous nucleotide sharing. TCRdb retrieved this table from immuneACCESS and kept in-frame rearrangements only. Not all clones are present; in checked studies, unresolved V genes account for under half, and no reason is known for the remainder. V and J calls and clone size come straight from that table; D and trimming were deduced from the DNA. This sample has roughly 150,000 clones in its table, and about 74% of those were observed once. In total, the top ten clones hold 3.1% of the sample.

The cohort comprised 666 healthy bone marrow donors. At the time of sampling, all cohort members were nominally healthy, though unrecorded immune exposures were likely present. The donor was CMV seronegative and belonged to the group of 352 seronegative cohort members. Every donor gave a peripheral blood sample, and the peripheral blood mononuclear cells from that sample were used for TCR beta sequencing. Genomic DNA extraction from the blood cell samples was performed with the Qiagen DNeasy Blood Extraction Kit. To note about this clone: This receptor's antigen is unknown. Nothing much larger sits one base from this clone, and base qualities are not available.

V and J are truncated by 5 bases and 6 bases respectively, leaving an intervening sequence of 6 bases. CDR1 and CDR2 were assigned from the germline V gene as SGHTA and FQGNSA. The CDR3 sequence holds 11 residues, the cysteine and phenylalanine included. The only DNA kept is the CDR3, 33 bases in frame from the first base. The TCR comes from a man aged 35-49 years in good health and CMV-seronegative. Rearrangement joined TRBV7-2 to TRBJ2-3; matching of 5 bases hints at TRBD2 as the D gene. The sequenced material came from PBMCs. CDR3 sequence: CASSQRDTQYF. The DNA sequence is as follows: TGTGCCAGCAGCCAGCGGGATACGCAGTATTTT.